The next 7 T cell receptor beta chains were all read from a single sample in a study of blood T cell repertoires in COVID-19. The data were produced by immunoSEQ multiplex PCR, yet TCRdb's version contains in-frame clones alone and is incomplete. This repertoire shows 180,000 or so clones, around 79% found once; its top ten account for roughly 9.6%. Sequencing was carried out using PBMCs or T cells enriched from blood (not recorded which). The receptor set was obtained from a man aged 45-65 years who had recovered from COVID-19.

Only one count was recorded for this clone. CDR3 in DNA: TGTGCCAGCAGTCCCTCGACCCTACAGACAGGATACGTCGATGGCTACACCTTC. It yields the protein CASSPSTLQTGYVDGYTF. The chain carries TRBV6-2 or TRBV6-3 and TRBJ1-2, with D possibly matching TRBD1 (6 bases). Between the trimmed V and J ends, which lost 5 bases and 6 bases, there was a span of 28 bases. This CDR3 spans 18 amino acids. Looked up from germline, CDR1 is MNHEY and CDR2 is SVGEGT.

This sequence joins TRBV5-1 and TRBJ1-4; D gene ambiguous. This CDR3 has 14 amino acids. V was shortened by 0 bases and J by 2 bases, with 5 bases between the two germline ends. Germline values: CDR1 SGHRS, CDR2 YFSETQ. The CDR3 region has the DNA TGCGCCAGCAGCTTGGGGCATACTAATGAAAAACTGTTTTTT. Protein product: CASSLGHTNEKLFF.

This clone was seen only once. The genes are TRBV4-1 and TRBJ1-1, with 9 bases that match TRBD1. The J segment lost 1 base and the V segment lost 5 bases, leaving 5 bases of the junction unmatched. Germline CDR1 reads MGHRA; CDR2 reads YSYEKL. The CDR3 spans 15 residues. This CDR3 is CASSFRDRANTEAFF. Here the CDR3 DNA reads TGCGCCAGCAGCTTCCGGGACAGGGCGAACACTGAAGCTTTCTTT.

The chain recombines TRBV9 with TRBJ1-5; 8 bases line up with TRBD1. Unmatched junction bases numbered 6, after V lost 4 bases and J lost 6 bases. Germline V gives CDR1 SGDLS, CDR2 YYNGEE. CDR3 length: 14 amino acids. In nucleotides, the CDR3 is TGTGCCAGCAGCCCAGGGACAGGTAGTCAGCCCCAGCATTTT. Encoded protein: CASSPGTGSQPQHF. The entire variable domain, with the rest obtained from reference TRBV9 and TRBJ1-5, is as follows: DSGVTQTPKHLITATGQRVTLRCSPRSGDLSVYWYQQSLDQGLQFLIQYYNGEERAKGNILERFSAQQFPDLHSELNLSSLELGDSALYFCASSPGTGSQPQHFGDGTRLSIL.

The CDR3 DNA reads as TGTGCCAGTAGTATAAGCGGGGGGGCGACCGGGGAGCTGTTTTTT. This encodes CASSISGGATGELFF. This chain uses TRBV19 with TRBJ2-2, with 10 bases that match TRBD2. V was clipped by 2 bases and J by 5 bases; unmatched bases: 2. The germline gives CDR1 LNHDA, CDR2 SQIVND (reference sequence). There are 15 residues in the CDR3.

The chain carries TRBV28 and TRBJ1-4; possibly TRBD1 for D (5 bases). Trimming removed 3 bases at V and 0 bases at J, with 20 bases between. Germline CDR1 is MDHEN and CDR2 is SYDVKM. The CDR3 has 19 residues. The CDR3 is CASSLGPSLRAATNEKLFF. In nucleotides, the CDR3 is TGTGCCAGCAGTTTGGGGCCCTCCCTTCGAGCCGCAACTAATGAAAAACTGTTTTTT.

For this clone: In the same sample, other DNA sequences code for this CDR3. The chain recombines TRBV4-2 with TRBJ1-1; D uncertain. Germline-derived CDR1 and CDR2 are LGHNA and YNFKEQ. The CDR3 is 13 residues long. Trimming removed 1 base at V and 0 bases at J, with 3 bases between. The CDR3 protein is CASSQAMNTEAFF. In nucleotides, the CDR3 is TGTGCCAGCAGCCAAGCTATGAACACTGAAGCTTTCTTT.